These 31 T cell receptor beta chains originate from one sample sequenced in a study of CD8+ T cells in alopecia areata. Stated treatment: oral pan-JAK inhibitor, 5-10 mg twice daily. Extracted from the samples, RNA was reverse transcribed into cDNA to serve as the sequencing template. Repertoires were generated with immunoSEQ multiplex PCR, while TCRdb's copy carries only in-frame clones and drops some. The table includes about 250,000 clones, 60% detected once. This specimen was CD4+ T cells sorted from blood, taken at roughly week 52, from a patient treated with tofacitinib. The receptor set was obtained from a human donor with alopecia areata.

V usage is TRBV7-2 and J usage is TRBJ2-3, with D perhaps TRBD2 (6 bases). CDR3 length: 12 residues. The germline CDR1 and CDR2 sequences are SGHTA and FQGNSA. Between the trimmed V and J ends, which lost 8 bases and 4 bases, there was a span of 10 bases. In DNA form, the CDR3 reads TGTGCCAGCGGGGGGACGGCAGATACGCAGTATTTT. Translating gives CASGGTADTQYF.

The chain carries TRBV6-5 and TRBJ2-5; D might be TRBD2 (7 bases). The germline gives CDR1 MNHEY, CDR2 SVGAGI. The CDR3 runs 14 residues. V lost 7 bases to trimming and J lost 5 bases, with 17 bases between them. The CDR3 nucleotides are TGTGCCAGCAACGAAGGGGGGGCGCGGGAGACCCAGTACTTC. It specifies CASNEGGARETQYF.

The chain uses TRBV7-8 and TRBJ1-5, with unresolved D. V was shortened by 4 bases and J by 5 bases, with 12 bases between the two germline ends. CDR1 and CDR2 (germline): SGHVS, FQNEAQ. This CDR3 spans 14 amino acids. The CDR3 protein is CASSYSDGDQPQHF. The CDR3 nucleotides are TGTGCCAGCAGCTATTCCGACGGAGATCAGCCCCAGCATTTT.

This clone was observed a few times. The CDR3 DNA follows: TGTGCCTGGAGTGTCAAAGGTGGTGGGCCCCAGCATTTT. Translating gives CAWSVKGGGPQHF. The chain recombines TRBV30 with TRBJ1-5; D is unresolved. The CDR3 has 13 amino acids. The V gene's germline CDR1 is GTSNPN and CDR2 SVGIG (reference sequence). The V gene lost 0 bases and the J gene lost 9 bases, with 12 bases spanning the gap.

V gene TRBV5-1 combines with J gene TRBJ2-7; 8 bases fit TRBD2. Germline CDR1 and CDR2: SGHRS and YFSETQ. Trimming at V came to 4 bases and at J to 2 bases, leaving 2 bases not matched to a gene. The CDR3 runs 13 residues. DNA of the CDR3: TGCGCCAGCAGCCTGACTAGCGCCTACGAGCAGTACTTC. Translation gives CASSLTSAYEQYF.

This clone was counted only a few times. The rearrangement links TRBV4-3 to TRBJ2-3; possible D gene TRBD2, 5 bases. V lost 11 bases and J lost 2, with 14 bases in between. CDR1 and CDR2 (germline): LGHNA, YSLEER. This CDR3 spans 13 amino acids. The CDR3 is CASARLATDTQYF. CDR3 in DNA: TGCGCCTCGGCCCGGCTAGCCACAGATACGCAGTATTTT.

The chain's CDR3 is CAWKSDRPNTEAFF. In nucleotides, the CDR3 is TGTGCCTGGAAATCGGACAGACCGAACACTGAAGCTTTCTTT. The gene calls are TRBV30 and TRBJ1-1, with D perhaps TRBD1 (6 bases). The CDR3 has 14 amino acids. CDR1 and CDR2 (germline): GTSNPN, SVGIG (reference sequence). V lost 4 bases and J lost 1, with 13 bases in between.

J is TRBJ2-1 and V is TRBV5-6; TRBD2 agrees at 10 bases. Germline CDR1 reads SGHDT; CDR2 reads YYEEEE. Trimming cost V 1 base and J 6 bases; bases outside gene matches: 4. The CDR3 loop spans 15 amino acids. CDR3 in amino acids: CASSLITSGVNEQFF. CDR3 bases: TGTGCCAGCAGCTTGATTACTAGCGGGGTCAATGAGCAGTTCTTC.

This clone came up a few times. This CDR3 is CASSVRGSGYEQYF. DNA for the CDR3: TGCGCCAGCAGCGTTCGGGGTAGCGGATACGAGCAGTACTTC. The genes are TRBV5-1 and TRBJ2-7; TRBD2 might be the D (6 bases). Germline-derived CDR1 and CDR2 are SGHRS and YFSETQ. The CDR3 runs to 14 residues. The V end was cut by 4 bases, the J end by 4 bases, with 15 bases between.

This clone was observed a handful of times. The V and J genes are TRBV7-8 and TRBJ1-5, with TRBD1 as a possible D gene (5 bases). The CDR3 runs 17 residues. Germline values: CDR1 SGHVS, CDR2 FQNEAQ. Trimming removed 0 bases from V and 0 bases from J, with 12 bases in between. In nucleotides, the CDR3 is TGTGCCAGCAGCTTAGCGGGGCAGCGCTATAGCAATCAGCCCCAGCATTTT. Its translation: CASSLAGQRYSNQPQHF.

The CDR3 DNA is TGCGCCAGCAGCCAAGCGGGGGGGCCCAAAAACATTCAGTACTTC. This codes for CASSQAGGPKNIQYF. The chain recombines TRBV4-1 with TRBJ2-4; 8 nucleotides match TRBD2. The CDR3 runs 15 residues. V shed 1 base, J shed 2 bases, and the junction held 1 base outside the gene matches. CDR1 is MGHRA, CDR2 YSYEKL, per germline.

The chain links TRBV11-2 to TRBJ1-1; TRBD1 is a possible D gene (5 bases). Germline CDR1 is SGHAT and CDR2 is FQNNGV. This CDR3 spans 15 amino acids. V shed 2 bases and J shed 0 bases, with 10 bases lying between them. CDR3 nucleotide sequence: TGTGCCAGCAGCTTACTCGGGGGGTTGAACACTGAAGCTTTCTTT. Translating gives CASSLLGGLNTEAFF.

The chain employs TRBV19 and TRBJ1-1, with 9 bases identical to TRBD1. The CDR3 loop spans 15 amino acids. The germline V gene encodes CDR1 LNHDA and CDR2 SQIVND (reference sequence). J was trimmed by 5 bases and V by 4 bases; bases with no gene match: 8. Written as DNA, the CDR3 is TGTGCCAGTAGTACGCGACAGGGGGTAGAGACTGAAGCTTTCTTT. Its protein is CASSTRQGVETEAFF.

The chain links TRBV19 to TRBJ1-5; possibly TRBD1 for D (6 bases). CDR1 LNHDA and CDR2 SQIVND come from the germline V gene (reference sequence). Trimming took 6 bases from V and 2 from J, leaving 14 bases between them. CDR3 length equals 15 residues. In DNA, the CDR3 is TGTGCCAGTAGGATACAGGGTATCGGCAATCAGCCCCAGCATTTT. It is translated as CASRIQGIGNQPQHF.

The rearrangement uses TRBV7-9 and TRBJ2-7, with 7 bases fitting TRBD1. Germline V gene data show CDR1 as SEHNR and CDR2 as FQNEAQ (reference sequence). Trimming cost V 5 bases and J 1 base; bases outside gene matches: 5. CDR3 length: 14 residues. CDR3 sequence reads: CASSRKQGSYEQYF. CDR3 DNA sequence: TGTGCCAGCAGCCGCAAACAGGGGTCCTACGAGCAGTACTTC.

CDR3: CASSFNAAVYEQYF. The CDR3 DNA is TGTGCCAGCAGCTTCAACGCAGCGGTTTACGAGCAGTACTTC. The chain links TRBV11-1 to TRBJ2-7, with D possibly being TRBD2 (5 bases). CDR3 length: 14 amino acids. Germline CDR1 and CDR2: SGHAT and FQDESV (reference sequence). V lost 3 bases and J lost 4, with 13 bases in between.

V and J are TRBV25-1 and TRBJ1-1; D remains ambiguous. Germline V gene sequence: CDR1 MGHDK, CDR2 SYGVNS. The ends were cut back, 2 bases at V and 0 bases at J, with 7 bases in the middle. The CDR3 length is 14 residues. CDR3 DNA: TGTGCCAGCAGTGAAACACAGTTGAACACTGAAGCTTTCTTT. Translated, it gives CASSETQLNTEAFF.

This sequence joins TRBV27 and TRBJ1-2; D unresolved. The germline V and J ends were trimmed by 6 bases and 1 base, with 9 bases remaining between them. This CDR3 spans 13 amino acids. Germline lookup yields CDR1 MNHEY and CDR2 SMNVEV (reference sequence). The chain's CDR3 is CASRERNNYGYTF. CDR3 sequence (DNA): TGTGCCAGCAGAGAGAGAAATAACTATGGCTACACCTTC.

The chain links TRBV6-5 to TRBJ2-5, with TRBD2 as a possible D gene (6 bases). There are 13 residues in the CDR3. Trimming took off 2 bases at V and 5 bases at J, with 9 bases between the two ends. Germline loops: CDR1 MNHEY, CDR2 SVGAGI. The CDR3 DNA reads TGTGCCAGCAGTTACCGACGGGGGGAGACCCAGTACTTC. Residues: CASSYRRGETQYF.

This rearrangement joins TRBV5-4 to TRBJ2-5; D is undetermined. V was clipped by 4 bases and J by 1 base, with 5 bases between them. Germline CDR1 and CDR2: SGHNT and YYREEE (reference sequence). This CDR3 has 12 amino acids. The DNA of the CDR3 is TGTGCCAGCAGCACACCCCAAGAGACCCAGTACTTC. It is translated as CASSTPQETQYF.

This clone was detected a few times. The chain carries TRBV29-1 and TRBJ2-3; D may be TRBD2 (6 bases). Looked up from germline, CDR1 is SQVTM and CDR2 is ANQGSEA. Trimming took 5 bases from V and 6 from J, leaving 12 bases between them. CDR3 length equals 12 residues. CDR3 nucleotide sequence: TGCAGCGTTTCCCGGGAGTCGGATACGCAGTATTTT. It specifies CSVSRESDTQYF.

This sequence joins TRBV30 and TRBJ2-5; unclear D gene. Germline-derived CDR1 and CDR2 are GTSNPN and SVGIG (reference sequence). Trimming cost V 7 bases and J 4 bases, with 16 bases left between them. The CDR3 length is 13 residues. The CDR3: CASTQGGAETQYF. As DNA, the CDR3 is TGTGCCTCAACTCAAGGCGGTGCAGAGACCCAGTACTTC.

This chain connects TRBV15 to TRBJ1-1; possible D gene TRBD1, 6 bases. The V end was cut by 1 base, the J end by 0 bases, with 9 bases between. The CDR3 runs to 15 residues. Germline assignment: CDR1 LNHNV and CDR2 YYDKDF (reference sequence). The CDR3 loop reads CATSRVNRVNTEAFF. DNA of the CDR3: TGTGCCACCAGCAGAGTGAACAGGGTGAACACTGAAGCTTTCTTT.

This clone was seen more than once but under ten times. The rearrangement links TRBV29-1 to TRBJ1-3; D unresolved. The CDR3 is 13 amino acids. V was shortened by 7 bases and J by 0 bases, with 10 bases between the two germline ends. Germline loops: CDR1 SQVTM, CDR2 ANQGSEA. CDR3 nucleotide sequence: TGCAGCGCCGGGTTCAGCTCTGGAAACACCATATATTTT. Its protein is CSAGFSSGNTIYF.

J is TRBJ1-2 and V is TRBV5-1; D possibly corresponds to TRBD1 (5 bases). Trimming shortened V by 4 bases and J by 8 bases, and 15 bases separated the two germline ends. CDR3 length: 13 residues. In germline, CDR1 is SGHRS, CDR2 YFSETQ. The CDR3 reads CASSDGGLRGYTF. For the CDR3, the DNA is TGCGCCAGCAGCGACGGGGGACTTCGAGGCTACACCTTC. Variable domain in full (rest from reference TRBV5-1 and TRBJ1-2): KAGVTQTPRYLIKTRGQQVTLSCSPISGHRSVSWYQQTPGQGLQFLFEYFSETQRNKGNFPGRFSGRQFSNSRSEMNVSTLELGDSALYLCASSDGGLRGYTFGSGTRLTVV.

The chain recombines TRBV5-1 with TRBJ2-6; either TRBD1 or TRBD2 may supply D (5 bases each). The CDR3 sequence is 16 residues long. Trimming stripped 4 bases from V and 0 bases from J, with 11 bases between. The V gene's germline CDR1 is SGHRS and CDR2 YFSETQ. The CDR3 DNA sequence: TGCGCCAGCAGCAGGGATGGGGGCTCTGGGGCCAACGTCCTGACTTTC. This gives the protein CASSRDGGSGANVLTF.

V is TRBV23-1 and J is TRBJ1-1; maybe TRBD1 (6 bases). TRBV23-1 is classed as an ORF, of uncertain function. Trimming took 1 base from V and 5 from J, leaving 14 bases between them. This CDR3 region has 15 residues. The CDR3 DNA is TGCGCCAGCAGTCAATTAACAGGGCTAAGGACTGAAGCTTTCTTT. The encoded protein is CASSQLTGLRTEAFF.

The chain joins TRBV10-3 to TRBJ2-3; 14 bases align to TRBD2. The germline V gene encodes CDR1 ENHRY and CDR2 SYGVKD. This CDR3 is built from 16 residues. V lost 4 bases and J lost 6; bases outside the gene matches: 6. This chain's CDR3 is CAISAGLAGEMDTQYF. The CDR3 nucleotides are TGTGCCATCAGTGCGGGACTAGCGGGGGAAATGGATACGCAGTATTTT.

V gene TRBV11-2 combines with J gene TRBJ1-5; D call uncertain. Per the germline V gene, CDR1 is SGHAT and CDR2 is FQNNGV. The CDR3 loop spans 13 amino acids. Deletions cut 5 bases from V and 4 bases from J, with 9 bases between. The CDR3 protein is CASSLLRNQPQHF. DNA of the CDR3: TGTGCCAGCAGCCTACTTAGGAATCAGCCCCAGCATTTT.

The chain is built from TRBV4-3 and TRBJ2-2, with D perhaps matching TRBD2 (6 bases). Germline loops: CDR1 LGHNA, CDR2 YSLEER. V lost 3 bases to trimming and J lost 4 bases, with 12 bases between them. The CDR3 consists of 15 residues. The CDR3 bases are TGCGCCAGCAGCCACGGTTGGAGGGTCACCGGGGAGCTGTTTTTT. Translated: CASSHGWRVTGELFF.

The J gene is TRBJ2-7, the V gene TRBV2, with TRBD1 identical over 7 bases. The junction had 6 bases not matched to a gene; V was cut back by 7 bases and J by 0 bases. Germline CDR1 is SNHLY and CDR2 is FYNNEI. The CDR3 runs 14 residues. CDR3 in DNA: TGTGCCAGCAACGCGGACAGGTACTCCTACGAGCAGTACTTC. Its protein product is CASNADRYSYEQYF.